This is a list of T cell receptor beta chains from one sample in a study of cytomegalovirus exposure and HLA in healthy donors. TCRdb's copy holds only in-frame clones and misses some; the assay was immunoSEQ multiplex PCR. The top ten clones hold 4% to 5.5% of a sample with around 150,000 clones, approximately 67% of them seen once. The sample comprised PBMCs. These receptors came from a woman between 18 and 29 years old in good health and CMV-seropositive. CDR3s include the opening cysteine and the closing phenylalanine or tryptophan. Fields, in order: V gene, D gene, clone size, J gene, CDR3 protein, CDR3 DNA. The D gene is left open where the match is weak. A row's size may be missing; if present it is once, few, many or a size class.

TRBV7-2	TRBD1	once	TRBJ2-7	CASSLEDRGTYEQYF	TGTGCCAGCAGCTTAGAGGACAGGGGAACCTACGAGCAGTACTTC
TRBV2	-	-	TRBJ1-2	CASTLTVVGYTF	TGTGCCAGCACCTTGACAGTGGTTGGCTACACCTTC
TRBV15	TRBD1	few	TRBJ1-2	CATSRDRDRARGYTF	TGTGCCACCAGCAGAGATCGGGACAGGGCTCGGGGCTACACCTTC
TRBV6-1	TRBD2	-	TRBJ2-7	CASMPGLANEQYF	TGCGCCAGCATGCCCGGACTAGCGAACGAGCAGTACTTC
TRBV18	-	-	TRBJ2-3	CASSPRTARGTDTQYF	TGTGCCAGCTCACCACGTACGGCTAGAGGCACAGATACGCAGTATTTT
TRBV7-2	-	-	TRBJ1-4	CASSLIPDEKLFF	TGTGCCAGCAGCTTAATACCGGATGAAAAACTGTTTTTT
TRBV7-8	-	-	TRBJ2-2	CGLQDKNTGELFF	TGCGGGCTTCAGGACAAGAACACCGGGGAGCTGTTTTTT
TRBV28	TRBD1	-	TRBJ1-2	CASSLLKETGPYGYTF	TGTGCCAGCAGTTTATTAAAAGAGACAGGGCCTTATGGCTACACCTTC
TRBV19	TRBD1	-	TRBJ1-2	CASSMETGRNYGYTF	TGTGCCAGTAGTATGGAGACAGGGCGCAACTATGGCTACACCTTC
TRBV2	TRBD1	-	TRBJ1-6	CASSGADSYWGQGLRSYNSPLHF	TGTGCCAGCAGTGGCGCCGATTCCTACTGGGGACAGGGGTTGCGCTCCTATAATTCACCCCTCCACTTT